What follows describes a single T cell receptor beta chain. What it binds is not known. The library was made from cDNA and included unique molecular identifiers. T cells numbering about 0.85 to 11 million yielded cDNA molecules that totaled about 500,000. Each CDR3 protein is one row after TCRdb ran MiXCR on the PCR reads. Altogether some 890,000 distinct CDR3 sequences are present, around 53% being singletons, with the ten largest covering approximately 4.5%. This sample was taken from a study of post-analysis software for immune sequencing data. The study, taken as a whole, reports: Compared with controls, patients had more of about 5 TRBV segments, including TRBV5-6, TRBV5-1 and TRBV20-1. Samples sharing a preparation batch grouped tightly together when assessed by F measure. A significant reduction in normalized Chao1 diversity was observed in multiple sclerosis patients versus controls.

The V segment lost 5 bases and the J segment 6 bases; nucleotides outside the gene matches: 7. This CDR3 is 14 amino acids long. The chain couples TRBV12-3 or TRBV12-4 to TRBJ2-5; TRBD2 agrees at 9 bases. Sequenced: blood. This receptor was obtained from a girl between 5 and 17 years old with multiple sclerosis. CDR3 bases: TGTGCCAGCAGTGCGGCGGGAGGGGAGAAGACCCAGTACTTC. This sequence encodes CASSAAGGEKTQYF.